The clone carrying this TCR beta chain has just a few counts. A universal primer site and UMIs were added as TCR cDNA was made by 5'RACE template switching. TCRdb processed the 5' RACE reads anew with MiXCR; each CDR3 protein has one entry. The table records more than 300,000 distinct CDR3 sequences, roughly 10% of them present only once. CDR3 length equals 16 residues. V was trimmed by 5 bases and J by 4 bases, leaving 21 bases between them. Per germline, CDR1 MNHEY and CDR2 SVGEGT. The sample originates from a study of T cells after yellow fever vaccination. Sequences were derived from CD4+ T cells sorted from PBMCs, sampled 45 days after the yellow fever booster vaccination. The source of this sequence is a man younger than 35 who received the YFV17D yellow fever vaccine. This rearrangement joins TRBV6-2 or TRBV6-3 to TRBJ2-7, with D perhaps matching TRBD1 (6 bases). CDR3: CASSNPRGRGTYEQYF. The CDR3 bases are TGTGCCAGCAGTAACCCACGGGGTAGGGGGACGTACGAGCAGTACTTC.